The next 7 T cell receptor beta chains were all read from a single sample in a study of post-analysis software for immune sequencing data (dated by TCRdb to between 2014 and 2016). On the study overall, not on this receptor specifically: Patients showed significantly higher frequencies than controls for five TRBV segments, among them TRBV5-6, TRBV5-1 and TRBV20-1.

Their antigen targets remain unknown. The library was made by PCR. The reads were generated on an Illumina HiSeq 2500. Unique molecular identifiers were incorporated into TCR beta cDNA libraries to reduce PCR and sequencing biases. TCRdb reprocessed the public reads (quality trimming at Q25 with fastp, clone calling with MiXCR) and kept in-frame beta chains. Here each entry gathers all rows of one CDR3 protein and keeps the most common genes and DNA. This sample gives almost 700,000 distinct CDR3 sequences in total; around 60% of them show up just once. The ten largest account for 11% of the sample. Sequenced input: blood. The receptors originated from a girl under 10 years old with multiple sclerosis.

The chain links TRBV10-3 to TRBJ2-4; tentatively, D is TRBD1 (5 bases). Germline V gives CDR1 ENHRY, CDR2 SYGVKD. The CDR3 consists of 13 residues. The V end was cut by 6 bases, the J end by 2 bases, with 8 bases between. CDR3 sequence: CAIRGEPKNIQYF. CDR3 sequence (DNA): TGTGCCATCAGAGGGGAACCCAAAAACATTCAGTACTTC.

This clonotype was picked up a small number of times. This chain uses TRBV29-1 with TRBJ1-1; D is possibly TRBD1 (6 bases). CDR3 length: 12 amino acids. The V end lost 4 bases, the J end lost 6 bases, and 12 bases lay between the germline ends. In germline, CDR1 is SQVTM, CDR2 ANQGSEA. CDR3 sequence: CSVVRGKAEAFF. The CDR3, as DNA: TGCAGCGTTGTCAGGGGTAAGGCTGAAGCTTTCTTT.

This sequence joins TRBV5-1 and TRBJ2-5; 9 nucleotides agree with TRBD2. Germline V gene sequence: CDR1 SGHRS, CDR2 YFSETQ. The CDR3 length is 14 residues. V gave up 4 bases and J gave up 4 bases; unmatched junction bases: 5. The chain's CDR3 is CASSGFSGGETQYF. CDR3 coding DNA: TGCGCCAGCAGCGGGTTTAGCGGGGGAGAGACCCAGTACTTC.

This rearrangement joins TRBV9 to TRBJ2-2; 11 positions agree with TRBD2. CDR1 SGDLS and CDR2 YYNGEE come from the germline V gene. V dropped 2 bases and J dropped 4; count of bases not matched to a gene: 4. This CDR3 is built from 16 residues. CDR3 DNA sequence: TGTGCCAGCAGCGTTAGCGGGAGGGCCTTCACCGGGGAGCTGTTTTTT. Protein sequence: CASSVSGRAFTGELFF.

This clonotype came up a few times. The CDR3 loop is CSATWTGTSYEQYF. In DNA, the CDR3 is TGCAGTGCAACTTGGACAGGGACCTCCTACGAGCAGTACTTC. This chain links TRBV20-1 with TRBJ2-7; 8 bases are a match to TRBD1. J lost 0 bases, V lost 6 bases, and 7 bases had no gene match. The CDR3 is made up of 14 amino acids. CDR1 is DFQATT, CDR2 SNEGSKA, per germline (reference sequence).

The chain carries TRBV4-3 and TRBJ1-4; possible D gene TRBD1, 5 bases. V dropped 0 bases and J dropped 5 bases, with 10 bases sitting between them. Germline V CDR1 and CDR2: LGHNA, YSLEER. This CDR3 spans 15 amino acids. CDR3 DNA: TGCGCCAGCAGCCAAGAAGGGACGGACAATGAAAAACTGTTTTTT. Its translation is CASSQEGTDNEKLFF.

This clonotype came up a few times. No DNA is shown, since the ends of the CDR3 on it are uncertain; the CDR3 is the one TCRdb lists. The chain is built from TRBV29-1 and TRBJ2-6; the table calls TRBD1, which could not be checked here. CDR1 and CDR2 from the germline V gene are SQVTM and ANQGSEA. The CDR3 adds up to 18 amino acids, both ends counted. This CDR3 is CSVAPGTVDRSGANVRTF.